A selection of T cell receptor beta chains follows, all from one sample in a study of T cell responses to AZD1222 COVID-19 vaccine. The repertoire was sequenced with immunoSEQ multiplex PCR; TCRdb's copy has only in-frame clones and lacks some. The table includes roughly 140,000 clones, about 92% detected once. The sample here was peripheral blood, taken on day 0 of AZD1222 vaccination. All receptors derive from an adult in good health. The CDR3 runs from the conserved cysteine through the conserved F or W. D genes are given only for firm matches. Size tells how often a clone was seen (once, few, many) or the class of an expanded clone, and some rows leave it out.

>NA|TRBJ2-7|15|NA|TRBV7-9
TGTGCCAGCAGCTTAAGGGCTAGCGTTACCTACGAGCAGTACTTC
CASSLRASVTYEQYF
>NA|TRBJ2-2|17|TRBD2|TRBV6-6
TGTGCCAGCAGTCGCCCGGGGACTAGCGGGAGGGCCGGGGAGCTGTTTTTT
CASSRPGTSGRAGELFF
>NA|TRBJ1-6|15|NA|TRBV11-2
TGTGCCAGCAGCCCAAGGGGACTCGGAAATTCACCCCTCCACTTT
CASSPRGLGNSPLHF
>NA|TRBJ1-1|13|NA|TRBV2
TGTGCCAGCAGCCGACAGTCGAACACTGAAGCTTTCTTT
CASSRQSNTEAFF
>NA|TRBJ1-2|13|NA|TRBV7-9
TGTGCCTTGCGGGGGTCGGCTAACTATGGCTACACCTTC
CALRGSANYGYTF
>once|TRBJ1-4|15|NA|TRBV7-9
TGTGCCAGCAGCTTCGACAGTGCAACTAATGAAAAACTGTTTTTT
CASSFDSATNEKLFF
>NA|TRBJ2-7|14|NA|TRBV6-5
TGTGCCAGCAGTTCCTGGGACAAGCCGTACGAGCAGTACTTC
CASSSWDKPYEQYF
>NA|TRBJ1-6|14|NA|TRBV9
TGTGCCAGCAGCGTAGAACGGCTCAATTCACCCCTCCACTTT
CASSVERLNSPLHF
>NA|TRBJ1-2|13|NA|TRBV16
TGTGCCAGCAGCCAATCCTCCGGGGGCGGCTACACCTTC
CASSQSSGGGYTF
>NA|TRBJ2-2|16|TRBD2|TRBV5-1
TGCGCCAGCACCAAGACTAGCGGGGGCGCTACCGGGGAGCTGTTTTTT
CASTKTSGGATGELFF
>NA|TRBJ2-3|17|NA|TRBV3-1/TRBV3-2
TGTGCCAGCAGCCAGAGGTGGGGGGCCCCTAGCACAGATACGCAGTATTTT
CASSQRWGAPSTDTQYF